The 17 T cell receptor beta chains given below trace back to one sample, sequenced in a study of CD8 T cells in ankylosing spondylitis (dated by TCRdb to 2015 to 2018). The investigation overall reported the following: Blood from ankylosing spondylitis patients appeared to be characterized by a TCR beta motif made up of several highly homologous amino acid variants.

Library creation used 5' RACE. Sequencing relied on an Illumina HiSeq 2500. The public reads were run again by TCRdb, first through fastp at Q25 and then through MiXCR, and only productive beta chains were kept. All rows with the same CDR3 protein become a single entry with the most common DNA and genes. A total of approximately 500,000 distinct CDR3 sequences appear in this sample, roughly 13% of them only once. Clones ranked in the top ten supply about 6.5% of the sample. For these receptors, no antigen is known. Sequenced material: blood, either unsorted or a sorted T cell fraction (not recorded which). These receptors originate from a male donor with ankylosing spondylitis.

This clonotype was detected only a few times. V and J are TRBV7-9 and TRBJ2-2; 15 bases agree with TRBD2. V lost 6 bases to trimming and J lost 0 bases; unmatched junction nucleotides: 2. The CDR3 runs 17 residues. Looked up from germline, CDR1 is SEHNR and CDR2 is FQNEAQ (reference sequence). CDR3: CASRGTSGRTNTGELFF. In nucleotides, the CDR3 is TGTGCCAGCAGGGGGACTAGCGGGAGGACGAACACCGGGGAGCTGTTTTTT. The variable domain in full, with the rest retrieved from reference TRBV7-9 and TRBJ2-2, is DTGVSQNPRHKITKRGQNVTFRCDPISEHNRLYWYRQTLGQGPEFLTYFQNEAQLEKSRLLSDRFSAERPKGSFSTLEIQRTEQGDSAMYLCASRGTSGRTNTGELFFGEGSRLTVL.

CDR3 DNA: TGTGCCAGCAGGACAGGGGGTGGGGCTAACACTGAAGCTTTCTTT. Its protein is CASRTGGGANTEAFF. The genes are TRBV7-2 and TRBJ1-1, with TRBD1 identical over 9 bases. Trimming at V came to 6 bases and at J to 2 bases, leaving 7 bases not matched to a gene. CDR3 length equals 15 residues. Germline CDR1 is SGHTA and CDR2 is FQGNSA.

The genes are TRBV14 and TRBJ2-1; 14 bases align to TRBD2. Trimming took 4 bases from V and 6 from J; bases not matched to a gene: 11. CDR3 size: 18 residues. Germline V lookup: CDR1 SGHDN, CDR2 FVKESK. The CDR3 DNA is TGTGCCAGCAGCCCCCCCGGGGGACTAGCGGGAGCAAGCAATGAGCAGTTCTTC. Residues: CASSPPGGLAGASNEQFF.

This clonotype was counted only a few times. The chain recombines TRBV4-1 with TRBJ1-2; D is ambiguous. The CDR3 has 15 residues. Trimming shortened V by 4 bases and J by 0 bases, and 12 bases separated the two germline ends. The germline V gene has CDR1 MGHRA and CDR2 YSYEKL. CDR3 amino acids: CASSLEGGANYGYTF. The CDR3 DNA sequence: TGCGCCAGCAGCCTGGAGGGCGGAGCTAACTATGGCTACACCTTC.

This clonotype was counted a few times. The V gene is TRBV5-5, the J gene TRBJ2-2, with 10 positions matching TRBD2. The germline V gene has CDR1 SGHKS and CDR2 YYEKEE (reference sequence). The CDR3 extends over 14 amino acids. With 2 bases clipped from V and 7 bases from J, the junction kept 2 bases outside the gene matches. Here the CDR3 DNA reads TGTGCCAGCAGCTTAAGCGGGAGGGACGGGGAGCTGTTTTTT. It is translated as CASSLSGRDGELFF.

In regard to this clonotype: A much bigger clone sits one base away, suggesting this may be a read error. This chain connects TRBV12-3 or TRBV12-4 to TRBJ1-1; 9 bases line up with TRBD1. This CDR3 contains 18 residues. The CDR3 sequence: CTSSLGGTGTTLNTEAFF. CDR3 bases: TGTACCAGCAGTTTAGGTGGGACAGGGACCACCCTGAACACTGAAGCTTTCTTT.

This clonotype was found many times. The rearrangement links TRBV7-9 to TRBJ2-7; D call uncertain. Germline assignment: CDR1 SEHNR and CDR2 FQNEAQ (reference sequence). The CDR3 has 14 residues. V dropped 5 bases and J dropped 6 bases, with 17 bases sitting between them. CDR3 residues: CASSPMRLTAEQYF. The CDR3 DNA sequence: TGTGCCAGCAGCCCAATGCGGCTAACCGCCGAGCAGTACTTC.

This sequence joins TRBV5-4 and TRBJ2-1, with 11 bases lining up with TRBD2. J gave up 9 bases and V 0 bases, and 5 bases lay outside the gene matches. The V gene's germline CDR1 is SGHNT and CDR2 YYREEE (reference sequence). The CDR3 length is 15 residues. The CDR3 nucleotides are TGTGCCAGCAGCTTGGTAGCGGGAGGGCCGGCTGAGCAGTTCTTC. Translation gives CASSLVAGGPAEQFF.

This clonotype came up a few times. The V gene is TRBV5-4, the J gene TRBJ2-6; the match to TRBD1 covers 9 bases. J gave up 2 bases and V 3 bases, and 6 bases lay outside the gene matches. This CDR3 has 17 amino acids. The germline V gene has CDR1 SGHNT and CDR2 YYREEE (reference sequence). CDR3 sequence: CASSSIDRGAGANVLTF. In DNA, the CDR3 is TGTGCCAGCAGCTCGATCGACAGGGGGGCTGGGGCCAACGTCCTGACTTTC. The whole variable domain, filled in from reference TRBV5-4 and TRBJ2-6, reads ETGVTQSPTHLIKTRGQQVTLRCSSQSGHNTVSWYQQALGQGPQFIFQYYREEENGRGNFPPRFSGLQFPNYSSELNVNALELDDSALYLCASSSIDRGAGANVLTFGAGSRLTVL.

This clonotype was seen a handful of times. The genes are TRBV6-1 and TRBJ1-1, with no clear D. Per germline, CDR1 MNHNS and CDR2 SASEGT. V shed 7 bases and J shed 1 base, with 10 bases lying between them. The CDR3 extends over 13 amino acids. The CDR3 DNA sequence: TGTGCCAGCACCAACCACAGGAACACTGAAGCTTTCTTT. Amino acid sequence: CASTNHRNTEAFF.

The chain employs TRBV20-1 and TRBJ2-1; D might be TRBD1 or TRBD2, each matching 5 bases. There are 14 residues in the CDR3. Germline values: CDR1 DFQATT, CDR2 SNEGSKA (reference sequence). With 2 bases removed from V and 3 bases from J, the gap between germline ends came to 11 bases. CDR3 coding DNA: TGCAGTGCTAGACGGGGACGGTACTACAATGAGCAGTTCTTC. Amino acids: CSARRGRYYNEQFF.

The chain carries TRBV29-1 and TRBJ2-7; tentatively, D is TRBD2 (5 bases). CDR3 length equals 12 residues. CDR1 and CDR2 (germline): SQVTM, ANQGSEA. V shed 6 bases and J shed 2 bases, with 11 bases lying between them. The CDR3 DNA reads TGCAGCGTAATTAGCGCTACCTACGAGCAGTACTTC. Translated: CSVISATYEQYF.

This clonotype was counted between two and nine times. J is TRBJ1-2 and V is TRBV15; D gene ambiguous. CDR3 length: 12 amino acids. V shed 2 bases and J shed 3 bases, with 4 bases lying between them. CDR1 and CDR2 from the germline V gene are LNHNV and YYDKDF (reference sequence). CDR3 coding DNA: TGTGCCACCAGCAGATTTCACTATGGCTACACCTTC. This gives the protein CATSRFHYGYTF.

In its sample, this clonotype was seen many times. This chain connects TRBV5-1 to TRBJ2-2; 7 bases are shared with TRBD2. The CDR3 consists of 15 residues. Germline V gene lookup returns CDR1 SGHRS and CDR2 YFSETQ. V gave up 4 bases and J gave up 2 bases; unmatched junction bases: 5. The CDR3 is CASSPTSANTGELFF. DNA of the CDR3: TGCGCCAGCAGCCCCACTAGCGCCAACACCGGGGAGCTGTTTTTT.

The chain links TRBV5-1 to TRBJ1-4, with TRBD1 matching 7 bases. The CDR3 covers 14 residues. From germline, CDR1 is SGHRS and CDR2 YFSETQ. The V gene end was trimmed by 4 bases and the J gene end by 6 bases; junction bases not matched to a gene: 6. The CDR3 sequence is CASSLQGRDEKLFF. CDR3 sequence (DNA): TGCGCCAGCAGCCTACAGGGGAGAGATGAAAAACTGTTTTTT.

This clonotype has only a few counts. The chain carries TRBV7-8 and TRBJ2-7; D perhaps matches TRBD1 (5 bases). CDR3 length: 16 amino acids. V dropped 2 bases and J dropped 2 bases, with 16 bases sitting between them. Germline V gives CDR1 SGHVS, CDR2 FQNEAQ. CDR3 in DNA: TGTGCCAGCAGCTTATTCTCAGGACAAACCCCCTACGAGCAGTACGTC. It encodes CASSLFSGQTPYEQYV.

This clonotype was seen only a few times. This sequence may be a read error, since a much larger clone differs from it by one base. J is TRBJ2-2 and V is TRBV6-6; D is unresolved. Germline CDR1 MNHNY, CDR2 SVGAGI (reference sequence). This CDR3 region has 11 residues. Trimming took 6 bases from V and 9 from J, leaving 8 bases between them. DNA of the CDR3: TGTGCCAGCAGCCCGACCCGGGAGCTGTTTTTT. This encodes CASSPTRELFF.